The entry that follows covers one T cell receptor (beta chain) sequence. The record originates from a study of blood T cell repertoires in COVID-19. Across the study: Sources were T cells, B-cell-depleted T cells, or PBMCs; the material itself was cDNA or gDNA.

In germline, CDR1 is SGHRS, CDR2 YFSETQ. The CDR3 has 15 residues. Between the trimmed V and J ends, which lost 4 bases and 7 bases, there was a span of 15 bases. Living in about two dozen US areas, the participants were between roughly 18 and 90 years of age. Original analysis: Cell counts per sample came from amplifying reference gene primers. Produced via immunoSEQ multiplex PCR; TCRdb's table is partial and in-frame only. That table gives V, J and clone size, and the DNA gave D and trimming. The table lists 340,000 or so clones, roughly 85% of them singletons. V usage is TRBV5-1 and J usage is TRBJ1-6; D possibly corresponds to TRBD1 (6 bases). This clonotype was obtained from a woman in her forties with acute COVID-19. Input material: PBMCs or T cells enriched from blood (not recorded which). The CDR3 here is CASSLGQNLNSPLHF. The DNA of the CDR3 is TGCGCCAGCAGCCTCGGACAGAACTTAAATTCACCCCTCCACTTT.